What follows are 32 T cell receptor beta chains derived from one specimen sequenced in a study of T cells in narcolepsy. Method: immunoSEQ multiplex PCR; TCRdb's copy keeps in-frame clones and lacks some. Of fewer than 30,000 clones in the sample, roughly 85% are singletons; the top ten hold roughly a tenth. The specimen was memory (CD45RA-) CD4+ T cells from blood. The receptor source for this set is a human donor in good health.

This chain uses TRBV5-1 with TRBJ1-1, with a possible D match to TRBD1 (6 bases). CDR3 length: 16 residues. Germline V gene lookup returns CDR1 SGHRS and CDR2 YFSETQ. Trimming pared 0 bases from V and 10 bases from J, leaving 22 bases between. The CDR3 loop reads CASSLDLPEQGRGAFF. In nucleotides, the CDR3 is TGCGCCAGCAGCTTGGATCTCCCGGAGCAGGGGAGAGGAGCTTTCTTT. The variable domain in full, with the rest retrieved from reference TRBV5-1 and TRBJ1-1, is KAGVTQTPRYLIKTRGQQVTLSCSPISGHRSVSWYQQTPGQGLQFLFEYFSETQRNKGNFPGRFSGRQFSNSRSEMNVSTLELGDSALYLCASSLDLPEQGRGAFFGQGTRLTVV.

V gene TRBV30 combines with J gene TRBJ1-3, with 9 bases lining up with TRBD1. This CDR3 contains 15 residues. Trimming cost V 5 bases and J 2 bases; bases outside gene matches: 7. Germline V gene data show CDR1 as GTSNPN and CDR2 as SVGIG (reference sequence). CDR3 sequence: CAWGYRGPPGNTIYF. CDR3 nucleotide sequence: TGTGCCTGGGGGTACAGGGGGCCTCCTGGAAACACCATATATTTT.

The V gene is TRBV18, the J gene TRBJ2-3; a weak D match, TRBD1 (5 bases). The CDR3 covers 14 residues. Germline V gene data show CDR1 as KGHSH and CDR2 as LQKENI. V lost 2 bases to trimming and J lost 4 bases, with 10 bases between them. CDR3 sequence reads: CASSPGKGSDTQYF. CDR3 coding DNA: TGTGCCAGCTCACCAGGAAAGGGGTCAGATACGCAGTATTTT.

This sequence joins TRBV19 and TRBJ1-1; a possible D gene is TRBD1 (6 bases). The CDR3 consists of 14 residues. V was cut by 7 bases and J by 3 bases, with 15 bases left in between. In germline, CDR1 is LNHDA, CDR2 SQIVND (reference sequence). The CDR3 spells CASIQTGGYTEAFF. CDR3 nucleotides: TGTGCCAGTATCCAGACAGGCGGGTACACTGAAGCTTTCTTT.

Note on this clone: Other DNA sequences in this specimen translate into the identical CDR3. The CDR3 sequence is CASSFRGPHSNQPQHF. CDR3 sequence (DNA): TGTGCCAGCAGCTTTCGAGGTCCTCATAGCAATCAGCCCCAGCATTTT. The chain employs TRBV5-6 and TRBJ1-5; D remains unclear. The CDR3 covers 16 residues. The V end lost 2 bases, the J end lost 0 bases, and 12 bases lay between the germline ends. Germline CDR1 SGHDT, CDR2 YYEEEE.

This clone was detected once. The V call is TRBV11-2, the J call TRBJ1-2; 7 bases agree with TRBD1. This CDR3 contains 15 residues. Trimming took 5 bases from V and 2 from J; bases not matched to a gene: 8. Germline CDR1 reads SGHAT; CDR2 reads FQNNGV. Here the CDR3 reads CASSLEGAANYGYTF. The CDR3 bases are TGTGCCAGCAGCCTCGAGGGGGCGGCCAACTATGGCTACACCTTC.

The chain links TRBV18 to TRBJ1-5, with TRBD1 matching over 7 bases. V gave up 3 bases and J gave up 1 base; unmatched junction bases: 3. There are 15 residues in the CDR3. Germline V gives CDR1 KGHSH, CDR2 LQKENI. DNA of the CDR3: TGTGCCAGCTCACCGGGGACAGCCAGCAATCAGCCCCAGCATTTT. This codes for CASSPGTASNQPQHF.

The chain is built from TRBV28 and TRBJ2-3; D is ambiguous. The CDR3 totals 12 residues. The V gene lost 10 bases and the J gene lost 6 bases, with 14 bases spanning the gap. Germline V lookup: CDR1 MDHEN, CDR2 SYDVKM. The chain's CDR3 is CATWGLRDTQYF. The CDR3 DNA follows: TGTGCCACCTGGGGTTTACGGGATACGCAGTATTTT. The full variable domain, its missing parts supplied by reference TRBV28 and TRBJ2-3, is DVKVTQSSRYLVKRTGEKVFLECVQDMDHENMFWYRQDPGLGLRLIYFSYDVKMKEKGDIPEGYSVSREKKERFSLILESASTNQTSMYLCATWGLRDTQYFGPGTRLTVL.

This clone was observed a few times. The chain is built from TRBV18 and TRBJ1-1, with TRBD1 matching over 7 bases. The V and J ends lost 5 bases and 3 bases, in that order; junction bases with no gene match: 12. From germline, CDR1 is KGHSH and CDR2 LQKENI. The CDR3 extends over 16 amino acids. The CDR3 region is CASSGQGGSSDTEAFF. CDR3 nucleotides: TGTGCCAGCTCAGGGCAGGGGGGTTCGTCGGACACTGAAGCTTTCTTT.

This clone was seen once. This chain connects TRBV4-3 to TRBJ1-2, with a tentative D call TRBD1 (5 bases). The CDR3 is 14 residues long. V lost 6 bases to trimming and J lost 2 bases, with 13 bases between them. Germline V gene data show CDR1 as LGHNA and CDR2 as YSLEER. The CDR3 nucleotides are TGCGCCAGCAGAGCCAGTGGGGGAAACTATGGCTACACCTTC. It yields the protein CASRASGGNYGYTF.

The chain's CDR3 is CAINLQGGDTQYF. The CDR3 DNA is TGTGCCATCAACTTGCAGGGTGGAGATACGCAGTATTTT. V is TRBV10-3 and J is TRBJ2-3, with D possibly being TRBD1 (5 bases). Trimming took 7 bases from V and 5 from J, leaving 13 bases between them. Germline V CDR1 and CDR2: ENHRY, SYGVKD. The CDR3 contains 13 residues.

The chain's CDR3 is CASSLYGGQTTGELFF. CDR3 coding DNA: TGCGCCAGCAGCTTGTACGGGGGACAGACCACCGGGGAGCTGTTTTTT. V usage is TRBV5-1 and J usage is TRBJ2-2; D is perhaps TRBD1 (7 bases). The germline gives CDR1 SGHRS, CDR2 YFSETQ. V was trimmed by 1 base and J by 4 bases, leaving 14 bases between them. This CDR3 is built from 16 residues.

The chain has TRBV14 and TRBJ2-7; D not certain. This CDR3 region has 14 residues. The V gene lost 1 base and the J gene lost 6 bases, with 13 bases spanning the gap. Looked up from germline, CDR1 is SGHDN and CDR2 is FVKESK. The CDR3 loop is CASSQVAAWGEQYF. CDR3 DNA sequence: TGTGCCAGCAGCCAAGTGGCAGCCTGGGGCGAGCAGTACTTC.

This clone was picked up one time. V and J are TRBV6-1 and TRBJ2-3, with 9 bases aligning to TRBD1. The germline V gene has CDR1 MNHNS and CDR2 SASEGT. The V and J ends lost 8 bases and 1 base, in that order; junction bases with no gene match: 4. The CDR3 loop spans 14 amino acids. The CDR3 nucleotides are TGTGCCAGCCGATGGGACAGGGGCACAGATACGCAGTATTTT. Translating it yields CASRWDRGTDTQYF.

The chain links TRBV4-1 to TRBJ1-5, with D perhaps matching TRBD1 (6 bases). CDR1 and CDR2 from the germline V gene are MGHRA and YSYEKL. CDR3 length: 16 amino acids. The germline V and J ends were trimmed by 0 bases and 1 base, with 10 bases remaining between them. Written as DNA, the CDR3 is TGCGCCAGCAGCCAAGAAGGGACATGGAGCAATCAGCCCCAGCATTTT. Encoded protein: CASSQEGTWSNQPQHF.

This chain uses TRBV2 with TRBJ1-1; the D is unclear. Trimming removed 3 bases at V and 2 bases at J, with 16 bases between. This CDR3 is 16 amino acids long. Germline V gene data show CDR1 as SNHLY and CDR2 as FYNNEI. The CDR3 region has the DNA TGTGCCAGCAGTGAGAGCCCTCAGACCTCCAACACTGAAGCTTTCTTT. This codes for CASSESPQTSNTEAFF.

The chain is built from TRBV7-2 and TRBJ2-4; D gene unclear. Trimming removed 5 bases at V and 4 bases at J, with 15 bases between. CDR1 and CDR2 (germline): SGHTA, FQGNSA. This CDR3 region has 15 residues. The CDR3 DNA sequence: TGTGCCAGCAGCAGCACCACGGCCGGGAAAAACATTCAGTACTTC. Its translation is CASSSTTAGKNIQYF.

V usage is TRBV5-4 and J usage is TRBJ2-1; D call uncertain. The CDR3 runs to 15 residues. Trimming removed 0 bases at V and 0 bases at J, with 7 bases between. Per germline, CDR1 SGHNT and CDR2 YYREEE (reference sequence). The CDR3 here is CASSLGGASYNEQFF. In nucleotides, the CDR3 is TGTGCCAGCAGCTTGGGGGGTGCCTCCTACAATGAGCAGTTCTTC.

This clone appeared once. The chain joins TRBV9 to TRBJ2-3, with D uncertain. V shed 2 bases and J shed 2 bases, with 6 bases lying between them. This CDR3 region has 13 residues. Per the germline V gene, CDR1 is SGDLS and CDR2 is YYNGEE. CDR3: CASSVEPTDTQYF. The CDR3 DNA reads TGTGCCAGCAGCGTTGAGCCCACAGATACGCAGTATTTT.

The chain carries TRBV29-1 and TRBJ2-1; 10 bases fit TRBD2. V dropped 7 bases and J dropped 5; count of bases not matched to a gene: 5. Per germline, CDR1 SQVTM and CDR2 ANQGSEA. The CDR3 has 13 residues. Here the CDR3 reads CSGRTSGNNEQFF. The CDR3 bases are TGCAGCGGACGGACTAGCGGTAACAATGAGCAGTTCTTC.

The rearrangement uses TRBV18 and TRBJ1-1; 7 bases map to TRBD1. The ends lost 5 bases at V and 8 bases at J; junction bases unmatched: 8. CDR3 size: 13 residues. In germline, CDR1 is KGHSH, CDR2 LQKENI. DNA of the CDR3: TGTGCCAGCTCATCGTTTACAGGGGTAGAAGCTTTCTTT. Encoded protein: CASSSFTGVEAFF.

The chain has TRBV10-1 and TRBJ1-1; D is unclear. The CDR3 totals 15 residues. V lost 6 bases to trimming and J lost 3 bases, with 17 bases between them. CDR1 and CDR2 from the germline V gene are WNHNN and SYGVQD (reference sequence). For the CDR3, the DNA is TGCGCCAGCAGACCTAGACCCGGAGAGTACACTGAAGCTTTCTTT. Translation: CASRPRPGEYTEAFF.

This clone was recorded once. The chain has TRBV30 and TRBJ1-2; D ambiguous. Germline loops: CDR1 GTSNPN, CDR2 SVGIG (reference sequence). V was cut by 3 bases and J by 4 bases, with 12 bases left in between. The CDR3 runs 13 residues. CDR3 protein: CAWRKSFSYGYTF. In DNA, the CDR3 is TGTGCCTGGAGGAAATCCTTTTCCTATGGCTACACCTTC.

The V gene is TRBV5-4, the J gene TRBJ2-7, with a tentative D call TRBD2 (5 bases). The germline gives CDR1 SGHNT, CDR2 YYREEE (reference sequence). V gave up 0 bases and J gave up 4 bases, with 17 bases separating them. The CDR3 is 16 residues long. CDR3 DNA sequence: TGTGCCAGCAGCTTGGAGGCAGAAGCGGCGGCTTACGAGCAGTACTTC. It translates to CASSLEAEAAAYEQYF.

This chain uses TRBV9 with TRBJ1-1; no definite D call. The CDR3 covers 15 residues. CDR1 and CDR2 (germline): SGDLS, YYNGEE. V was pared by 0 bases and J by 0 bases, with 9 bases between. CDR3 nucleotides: TGTGCCAGCAGCGTAGAGAACAGATTGAACACTGAAGCTTTCTTT. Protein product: CASSVENRLNTEAFF.

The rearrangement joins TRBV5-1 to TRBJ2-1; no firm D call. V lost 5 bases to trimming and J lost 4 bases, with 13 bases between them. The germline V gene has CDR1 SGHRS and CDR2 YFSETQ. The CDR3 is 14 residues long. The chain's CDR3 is CASRPSMGYNEQFF. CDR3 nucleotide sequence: TGCGCCAGCAGGCCCTCCATGGGATACAATGAGCAGTTCTTC.

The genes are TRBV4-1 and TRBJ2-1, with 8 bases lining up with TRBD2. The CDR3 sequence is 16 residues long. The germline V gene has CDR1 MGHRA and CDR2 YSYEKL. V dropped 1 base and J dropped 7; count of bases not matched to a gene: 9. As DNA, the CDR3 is TGCGCCAGCAGCCAAGTCTCCAGCGGGAGTGCGAATGAGCAGTTCTTC. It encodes CASSQVSSGSANEQFF.

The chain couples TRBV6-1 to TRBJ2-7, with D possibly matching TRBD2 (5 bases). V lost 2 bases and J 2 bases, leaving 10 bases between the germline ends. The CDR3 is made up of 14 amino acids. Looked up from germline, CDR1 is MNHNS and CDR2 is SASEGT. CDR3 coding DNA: TGTGCCAGCAGTGAACGTCCGGGAACCTACGAGCAGTACTTC. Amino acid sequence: CASSERPGTYEQYF.

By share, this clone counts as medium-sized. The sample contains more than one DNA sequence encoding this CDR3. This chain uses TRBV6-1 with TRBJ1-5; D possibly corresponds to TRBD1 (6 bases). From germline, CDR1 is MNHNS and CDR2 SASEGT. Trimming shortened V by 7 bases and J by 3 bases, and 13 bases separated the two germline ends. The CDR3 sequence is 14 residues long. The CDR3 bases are TGTGCCAGCAACCCAACAGGGTCCAATCAGCCCCAGCATTTT. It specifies CASNPTGSNQPQHF.

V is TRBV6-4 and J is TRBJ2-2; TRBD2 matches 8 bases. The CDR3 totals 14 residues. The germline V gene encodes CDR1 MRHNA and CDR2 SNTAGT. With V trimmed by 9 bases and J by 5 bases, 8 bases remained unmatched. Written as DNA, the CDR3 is TGTGCCAGTGCCCGGGAGGGACGGACCGGGGAGCTGTTTTTT. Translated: CASAREGRTGELFF.

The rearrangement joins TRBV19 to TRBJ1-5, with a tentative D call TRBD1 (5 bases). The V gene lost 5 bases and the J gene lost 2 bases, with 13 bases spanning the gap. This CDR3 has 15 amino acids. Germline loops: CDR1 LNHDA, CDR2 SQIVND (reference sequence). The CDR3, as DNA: TGTGCCAGTAGTCTACAGGTCCGTCGCAATCAGCCCCAGCATTTT. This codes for CASSLQVRRNQPQHF.

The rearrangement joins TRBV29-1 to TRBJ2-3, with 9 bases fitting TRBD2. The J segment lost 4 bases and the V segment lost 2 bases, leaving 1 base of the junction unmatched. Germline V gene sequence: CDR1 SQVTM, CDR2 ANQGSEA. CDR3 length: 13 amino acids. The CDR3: CSVELAGSDTQYF. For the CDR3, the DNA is TGCAGCGTTGAACTAGCGGGATCAGATACGCAGTATTTT.